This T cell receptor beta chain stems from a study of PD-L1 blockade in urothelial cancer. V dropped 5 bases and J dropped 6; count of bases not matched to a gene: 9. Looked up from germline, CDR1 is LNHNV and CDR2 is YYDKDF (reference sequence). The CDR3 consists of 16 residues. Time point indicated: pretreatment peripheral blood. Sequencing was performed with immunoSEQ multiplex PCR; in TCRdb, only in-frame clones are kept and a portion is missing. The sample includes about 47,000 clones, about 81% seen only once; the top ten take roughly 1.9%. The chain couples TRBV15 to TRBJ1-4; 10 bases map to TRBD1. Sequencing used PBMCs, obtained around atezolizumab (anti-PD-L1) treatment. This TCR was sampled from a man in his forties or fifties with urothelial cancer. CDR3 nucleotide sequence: TGTGCCACCAGCGGGGGTGCCGGGACAGGGGATGAAAAACTGTTTTTT. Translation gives CATSGGAGTGDEKLFF.